The 25 T cell receptor beta chains given below trace back to one sample, sequenced in a study of blood T cell repertoires in COVID-19. The assay was immunoSEQ multiplex PCR, and TCRdb's table has in-frame clones only and misses some. This repertoire shows over 400,000 clones, more than 85% found once; its top ten account for roughly 8.5%. Source material: PBMCs or T cells enriched from blood (not recorded which). These TCRs come from a woman aged 60-75 years who had recovered from COVID-19.

This clone was seen a handful of times. V gene TRBV6-1 combines with J gene TRBJ1-2; D is perhaps TRBD1 (5 bases). In germline, CDR1 is MNHNS, CDR2 SASEGT. This CDR3 region has 16 residues. Trimming took off 1 base at V and 4 bases at J, with 16 bases between the two ends. CDR3 bases: TGTGCCAGCAGTGAAGTGGGGAGGAGGGGTGGCTATGGCTACACCTTC. Translation gives CASSEVGRRGGYGYTF.

V gene TRBV5-1 combines with J gene TRBJ1-5, with 7 nucleotides matching TRBD1. The CDR3 runs 14 residues. V trimming: 5 bases; J trimming: 3 bases; junction bases outside the gene matches: 5. Germline CDR1 is SGHRS and CDR2 is YFSETQ. The CDR3 sequence is CASSPTGYNQPQHF. The CDR3 nucleotides are TGCGCCAGCAGTCCGACAGGGTACAATCAGCCCCAGCATTTT.

The DNA of the CDR3 is TGTGCCAGCAATCAACAGGCCAATCAGCCCCAGCATTTT. This translates into CASNQQANQPQHF. The chain employs TRBV2 and TRBJ1-5; TRBD1 is a possible D gene (5 bases). Deletions cut 7 bases from V and 3 bases from J, with 10 bases between. This CDR3 contains 13 residues. CDR1 and CDR2 from the germline V gene are SNHLY and FYNNEI.

This rearrangement joins TRBV3-1 (or the pseudogene TRBV3-2) to TRBJ1-2; 7 nucleotides line up with TRBD1. With V trimmed by 4 bases and J by 4 bases, 9 bases remained unmatched. Germline-derived CDR1 and CDR2 are LGHDT and YNNKEL (reference sequence). The CDR3 sequence is 15 residues long. CDR3 nucleotides: TGTGCCAGCAGCCCGGGGACAGTGTCTAGCTATGGCTACACCTTC. As protein: CASSPGTVSSYGYTF.

The count of this clone is one. Other DNA sequences in the same sample also yield this CDR3. The chain links TRBV7-2 to TRBJ1-2; 9 positions agree with TRBD1. Germline lookup yields CDR1 SGHTA and CDR2 FQGNSA. V was pared by 3 bases and J by 1 base, with 3 bases of the junction left unmatched. The CDR3 has 15 residues. CDR3 sequence: CASSLGTGSNYGYTF. For the CDR3, the DNA is TGTGCCAGCAGCTTGGGGACAGGGAGTAACTATGGCTACACCTTC.

This rearrangement joins TRBV3-1 (or the pseudogene TRBV3-2) to TRBJ2-5, with 7 bases matching TRBD2. The junction had 7 bases not matched to a gene; V was cut back by 4 bases and J by 5 bases. This CDR3 region has 14 residues. Germline V gene lookup returns CDR1 LGHDT and CDR2 YNNKEL (reference sequence). The CDR3 DNA reads as TGTGCCAGCAGCCCCTGGGGGGGACGGGAGACCCAGTACTTC. Protein product: CASSPWGGRETQYF.

J is TRBJ2-7 and V is TRBV2, with 7 bases identical to TRBD1. With 7 bases clipped from V and 0 bases from J, the junction kept 6 bases outside the gene matches. The CDR3 contains 14 residues. Germline V gene sequence: CDR1 SNHLY, CDR2 FYNNEI. The CDR3 sequence: CASMNRQGSYEQYV. The DNA for the CDR3 is TGTGCCAGCATGAACCGACAGGGCTCCTACGAGCAGTACGTC.

The chain carries TRBV5-1 and TRBJ2-3; D is perhaps TRBD2 (6 bases). CDR1 is SGHRS and CDR2 is YFSETQ in the germline V gene. V dropped 3 bases and J dropped 4 bases, with 12 bases sitting between them. The CDR3 sequence is 14 residues long. The CDR3 protein is CASSSGGSADTQYF. In DNA, the CDR3 is TGCGCCAGCAGCTCTGGAGGGAGTGCAGATACGCAGTATTTT.

The J gene is TRBJ2-1, the V gene TRBV6-5; D may be TRBD1 (6 bases). This CDR3 region has 15 residues. Germline CDR1 reads MNHEY; CDR2 reads SVGAGI. The germline V and J ends were trimmed by 7 bases and 6 bases, with 19 bases remaining between them. CDR3 amino acids: CASIPGTLKTNEQFF. CDR3 DNA sequence: TGTGCCAGCATTCCCGGGACACTGAAGACCAATGAGCAGTTCTTC.

This clone has just one count. The chain links TRBV9 to TRBJ2-3, with D uncertain. Germline V gives CDR1 SGDLS, CDR2 YYNGEE. V was pared by 6 bases and J by 5 bases, with 7 bases between. This CDR3 is 11 amino acids long. The CDR3 protein is CASTRGDTQYF. In nucleotides, the CDR3 is TGTGCCAGCACCCGAGGAGATACGCAGTATTTT.

A remark on this clone: Other DNA sequences of this sample code for an identical CDR3. The chain joins TRBV5-1 to TRBJ2-1; D possibly corresponds to TRBD2 (5 bases). This CDR3 is built from 15 residues. Germline V CDR1 and CDR2: SGHRS, YFSETQ. The V end was cut by 0 bases, the J end by 0 bases, with 7 bases between. Here the CDR3 reads CASSLGGSSYNEQFF. CDR3 nucleotide sequence: TGCGCCAGCAGCTTGGGTGGGAGCTCCTACAATGAGCAGTTCTTC.

The CDR3 here is CASSVVGALNEQFF. The CDR3 region has the DNA TGCGCCAGCAGTGTGGTGGGGGCGTTAAATGAGCAGTTCTTC. The chain links TRBV10-2 to TRBJ2-1; possible D gene TRBD1, 6 bases. Germline CDR1 is WSHSY and CDR2 is SAAADI. This CDR3 has 14 amino acids. Trimming left V 4 bases short and J 7 bases short, with 14 bases between.

CDR3 amino acids: CASSLAQGSMNTEAFF. The CDR3, as DNA: TGCGCCAGCAGCTTGGCTCAGGGATCCATGAACACTGAAGCTTTCTTT. The genes are TRBV5-1 and TRBJ1-1, with a possible D match to TRBD1 (5 bases). Between the trimmed V and J ends, which lost 0 bases and 0 bases, there was a span of 12 bases. CDR1 SGHRS and CDR2 YFSETQ come from the germline V gene. This CDR3 comprises 16 residues.

The chain couples TRBV24-1 to TRBJ2-5, with TRBD2 matching over 12 bases. Germline V gene sequence: CDR1 KGHDR, CDR2 SFDVKD. The CDR3 length is 15 residues. The V and J ends lost 4 bases and 5 bases, in that order; junction bases with no gene match: 4. CDR3 sequence (DNA): TGTGCCACCAGTGACCCCGGGACTAGCGGGGAGACCCAGTACTTC. It yields the protein CATSDPGTSGETQYF.

The J gene is TRBJ1-1, the V gene TRBV7-9; D is possibly TRBD1 (5 bases). The CDR3 sequence is 14 residues long. V lost 3 bases to trimming and J lost 3 bases, with 11 bases between them. In germline, CDR1 is SEHNR, CDR2 FQNEAQ (reference sequence). The CDR3 protein is CASSFVLGDTEAFF. CDR3 sequence (DNA): TGTGCCAGCAGCTTCGTCTTAGGGGACACTGAAGCTTTCTTT.

The J gene is TRBJ1-3, the V gene TRBV6-5, with 7 bases fitting TRBD1. V lost 0 bases and J lost 4; bases outside the gene matches: 6. Germline V gives CDR1 MNHEY, CDR2 SVGAGI. The CDR3 is made up of 16 amino acids. CDR3 DNA sequence: TGTGCCAGCAGTTACTCGAGCCAGGGGGTCGGAAACACCATATATTTT. Amino acid sequence: CASSYSSQGVGNTIYF.

The chain has TRBV6-5 and TRBJ2-2; D possibly corresponds to TRBD1 (6 bases). The germline V gene encodes CDR1 MNHEY and CDR2 SVGAGI. The germline V and J ends were trimmed by 4 bases and 6 bases, with 18 bases remaining between them. CDR3 size: 16 residues. This CDR3 is CASSSQPTGLAGELFF. Written as DNA, the CDR3 is TGTGCCAGCAGTTCCCAACCGACAGGCCTCGCCGGGGAGCTGTTTTTT.

The chain joins TRBV21-1 to TRBJ1-4; TRBD1, the table's D call, lacks a check against the DNA. TRBV21-1 is a pseudogene. This CDR3 is built from 17 residues. CDR3 DNA: TGTGCCAGCAGCAAAAGCGGGGACAGGGGAGCTAATGAAAAACTGTTTTTT. Its protein product is CASSKSGDRGANEKLFF.

This clone showed up just once. The chain has TRBV5-1 and TRBJ1-2; 7 positions match TRBD1. This CDR3 has 15 amino acids. J lost 5 bases, V lost 3 bases, and 10 bases had no gene match. Germline CDR1 SGHRS, CDR2 YFSETQ. CDR3 nucleotide sequence: TGCGCCAGCAGCTCGGAGGCAGCAGGGGGGTATGGCTACACCTTC. Translation: CASSSEAAGGYGYTF.

Only one count was recorded for this clone. V gene TRBV5-4 combines with J gene TRBJ2-7, with 8 positions matching TRBD1. This CDR3 has 15 amino acids. The germline gives CDR1 SGHNT, CDR2 YYREEE (reference sequence). The V gene end was trimmed by 2 bases and the J gene end by 2 bases; junction bases not matched to a gene: 6. Here the CDR3 reads CASSLSGTGPYEQYF. CDR3 DNA sequence: TGTGCCAGCAGCTTATCCGGGACAGGTCCCTACGAGCAGTACTTC.

The CDR3 DNA sequence: TGTGCCAGCAGCCGCGAGGGACTCCATGTCTACGAGCAGTACGTC. Translated: CASSREGLHVYEQYV. The rearrangement joins TRBV3-1 (or the pseudogene TRBV3-2) to TRBJ2-7, with D perhaps TRBD2 (6 bases). CDR3 length: 15 residues. With 4 bases removed from V and 3 bases from J, the gap between germline ends came to 16 bases. Germline values: CDR1 LGHDT, CDR2 YNNKEL (reference sequence).

This clone was counted a few times. The rearrangement links TRBV27 to TRBJ1-4; D unresolved. V lost 0 bases, J lost 7 bases, and 15 bases lay in between. The CDR3 runs to 16 residues. Germline V gene data show CDR1 as MNHEY and CDR2 as SMNVEV (reference sequence). The CDR3 bases are TGTGCCAGCAGTTTATCCCTGGGCACCCTGGGTGAAAAACTGTTTTTT. It specifies CASSLSLGTLGEKLFF.

Of note for this clone: A read error may produce the germline difference seen at one junction end. The chain joins TRBV27 to TRBJ1-5, with TRBD1 identical over 7 bases. Germline V gives CDR1 MNHEY, CDR2 SMNVEV (reference sequence). The CDR3 loop spans 18 amino acids. The CDR3 nucleotides read TGTGCCAGCAGTCTATCACCCCCCACAGGGGCGAGCAATCAGCCCCAGCATTTT. Translating gives CASSLSPPTGASNQPQHF.

The chain carries TRBV30 and TRBJ2-4; TRBD2 agrees at 10 bases. CDR3 length: 14 amino acids. Germline CDR1 reads GTSNPN; CDR2 reads SVGIG (reference sequence). After removal of 1 base from V and 7 bases from J, the junction contained 4 bases not matched to a gene. The DNA for the CDR3 is TGTGCCTGGAGTGCGGGACTAGCGAGTAACATTCAGTACTTC. Encoded protein: CAWSAGLASNIQYF. Full variable domain (missing parts from reference TRBV30 and TRBJ2-4): SQTIHQWPATLVQPVGSPLSLECTVEGTSNPNLYWYRQAAGRGLQLLFYSVGIGQISSEVPQNLSASRPQDRQFILSSKKLLLSDSGFYLCAWSAGLASNIQYFGAGTRLSVL.

This clone was detected only once. The genes are TRBV12-5 and TRBJ2-1; 7 bases agree with TRBD1. This CDR3 contains 15 residues. The germline CDR1 and CDR2 sequences are LGHNT and FRNRAP. V trimming: 6 bases; J trimming: 0 bases; junction bases outside the gene matches: 5. CDR3 sequence reads: CASGPGTVSYNEQFF. The CDR3, as DNA: TGTGCTAGTGGACCCGGGACAGTCTCCTACAATGAGCAGTTCTTC.